Below, 9 T cell receptor beta chains from the same sample are listed, as sequenced in a study of shared T cell receptors in the human thymus. The assay was immunoSEQ multiplex PCR, and TCRdb's table has in-frame clones only and misses some. The repertoire consists of approximately 730,000 clones, with 70% to 90% occurring once and the leading ten covering about 0.011%. The sample was also reused in another study, on human thymus T cells.

What was sequenced was thymocytes. These TCRs come from a girl under three years old with a congenital heart defect.

The chain combines TRBV9 with TRBJ2-5; TRBD2 is a possible D gene (5 bases). V was cut by 1 base and J by 5 bases, with 9 bases left in between. CDR3 length: 13 amino acids. Germline CDR1 is SGDLS and CDR2 is YYNGEE. The CDR3 sequence: CASSVTREETQYF. Here the CDR3 DNA reads TGTGCCAGCAGCGTAACTAGAGAGGAGACCCAGTACTTC.

The V call is TRBV10-3, the J call TRBJ1-6, with no clear D. The CDR3 consists of 14 residues. Trimming cost V 4 bases and J 5 bases, with 9 bases left between them. CDR1 and CDR2 (germline): ENHRY, SYGVKD. The DNA of the CDR3 is TGTGCCATCAGTGTCGTCAGGCATAATTCACCCCTCCACTTT. Translation: CAISVVRHNSPLHF.

The chain combines TRBV19 with TRBJ2-5; 10 positions match TRBD1. This CDR3 spans 16 amino acids. CDR1 and CDR2 (germline): LNHDA, SQIVND (reference sequence). J lost 5 bases, V lost 5 bases, and 11 bases had no gene match. CDR3: CASSPPRTGGDETQYF. The CDR3 nucleotides are TGTGCCAGTAGTCCTCCTAGGACAGGGGGTGATGAGACCCAGTACTTC.

The chain joins TRBV7-2 to TRBJ1-6; 7 bases are shared with TRBD1. Trimming cost V 2 bases and J 13 bases; bases outside gene matches: 8. The CDR3 totals 14 residues. Germline CDR1 and CDR2: SGHTA and FQGNSA. DNA for the CDR3: TGTGCCAGCAGCTTAAGGTACAGGGGAAATCCCCTCCACTTT. Translating it yields CASSLRYRGNPLHF.

This clone was seen a few times. This chain links TRBV19 with TRBJ2-7; a possible D gene is TRBD1 (5 bases). The CDR3 totals 14 residues. V lost 5 bases and J lost 2, with 13 bases in between. Germline CDR1 and CDR2: LNHDA and SQIVND (reference sequence). CDR3: CASSFRTDTYEQYF. In DNA form, the CDR3 reads TGTGCCAGTAGTTTCAGGACGGACACCTACGAGCAGTACTTC.

This clone has just one count. This chain uses TRBV27 with TRBJ1-1, with a possible D match to TRBD1 (5 bases). Trimming stripped 5 bases from V and 2 bases from J, with 15 bases between. This CDR3 spans 15 amino acids. CDR1 and CDR2 (germline): MNHEY, SMNVEV (reference sequence). The CDR3 DNA reads as TGTGCCAGCAGTCTCGGGGGAGGCGGAAACACTGAAGCTTTCTTT. It is translated as CASSLGGGGNTEAFF.

V and J are TRBV7-6 and TRBJ1-4; TRBD1 agrees at 7 bases. Germline V lookup: CDR1 SGHVS, CDR2 FNYEAQ. V shed 5 bases and J 6 bases; nucleotides not matched to a gene: 12. The length of the CDR3 is 16 residues. The CDR3 region is CASSPVRGGEDEKLFF. As DNA, the CDR3 is TGTGCCAGCAGCCCAGTACGAGGGGGCGAAGATGAAAAACTGTTTTTT.

In this sample, this clone turned up once. This chain uses TRBV5-6 with TRBJ1-2, with D perhaps TRBD1 (6 bases). Trimming removed 3 bases from V and 8 bases from J, with 11 bases in between. Germline-derived CDR1 and CDR2 are SGHDT and YYEEEE. The length of the CDR3 is 12 residues. This CDR3 is CASSSGVNGYTF. As DNA, the CDR3 is TGTGCCAGCAGCTCAGGGGTGAACGGCTACACCTTC.

This clone was recorded once. The chain joins TRBV20-1 to TRBJ2-7; the D is unclear. The CDR3 loop spans 11 amino acids. In germline, CDR1 is DFQATT, CDR2 SNEGSKA (reference sequence). Between the trimmed V and J ends, which lost 4 bases and 4 bases, there was a span of 8 bases. CDR3 sequence: CSATSIYEQYF. The CDR3 DNA reads as TGCAGTGCTACGTCTATATACGAGCAGTACTTC.